This is a list of T cell receptor beta chains from one sample in a study of OX40 agonist ivuxolimab in advanced cancers. Clones were read by immunoSEQ multiplex PCR, and TCRdb kept only the in-frame ones, dropping some. The data hold 15,000 to 20,000 clones, with approximately 83% observed a single time. This material consisted of CD4+ or CD8+ T cells sorted from blood, taken in a trial of the OX40 agonist ivuxolimab. These receptors originate from an adult with an advanced solid tumor such as melanoma, head and neck, liver or kidney cancer. Both conserved end residues are part of each CDR3. A D gene is named only where the DNA matches it firmly. Size values are once, few and many counts, or a class for expanded clones, and some rows have none.

clone_size j_call v_call d_call cdr3_nt cdr3_aa
once TRBJ1-5 TRBV6-5 - TGTGCCAGCAGTCCCGTGGTTAATAGCAATCAGCCCCAGCATTTT CASSPVVNSNQPQHF
- TRBJ2-7 TRBV4-2 - TGTGCCAGCAGCCAAGAGGTACTCACTGGGCCCGACGAGCAGTACTTC CASSQEVLTGPDEQYF
- TRBJ1-1 TRBV6-4 - TGTGCCAGCAGCGAGAGCGGCGCAATGAACACTGAAGCTTTCTTT CASSESGAMNTEAFF
- TRBJ2-7 TRBV4-1 TRBD2 TGCGCCAGCAGCCAAGCGCCGGCGGGGGACGCCTACGAGCAGTACTTC CASSQAPAGDAYEQYF
once TRBJ1-4 TRBV29-1 - TGCAGCGTTGTATGGTGGGGGGCTGAAAAACTGTTTTTT CSVVWWGAEKLFF
- TRBJ1-2 TRBV9 TRBD1 TGTGCCAGCAGCGCAGGGACAGGGGGGGGCTATGGCTACACCTTC CASSAGTGGGYGYTF
- TRBJ1-5 TRBV28 TRBD1 TGTGCCAGCAGTCCGCGGACAGGGGGAGCTGATCAGCCCCAGCATTTT CASSPRTGGADQPQHF
- TRBJ1-4 TRBV18 - TGTGCCAGCTCACCAGGGGGCGGACAAGAAAAACTGTTTTTT CASSPGGGQEKLFF
- TRBJ2-3 TRBV7-9 - TGTGCCAGCAGCTTAGGGACGGATACGCAGTATTTT CASSLGTDTQYF
- TRBJ1-2 TRBV10-3 - TGTGCCATCTCCAGAGACAGTTCCTTGGAGGGCTACACCTTC CAISRDSSLEGYTF
- TRBJ2-7 TRBV6-6 - TGTGCCAGCAGCTCACAGGGAATGACCTACGAGCAGTACTTC CASSSQGMTYEQYF
- TRBJ2-3 TRBV7-3 - TGTGCCAGCAGCTTAGTAGCGCACACAGATACGCAGTATTTT CASSLVAHTDTQYF
- TRBJ2-1 TRBV27 TRBD1 TGTGCCAGCAGTTCCCTACCGACAGGGTACAATGAGCAGTTCTTC CASSSLPTGYNEQFF
- TRBJ1-1 TRBV5-5 - TGTGCCAGCAGCTTGTGGGCCCCGGGAGTGAACACTGAAGCTTTCTTT CASSLWAPGVNTEAFF
- TRBJ1-1 TRBV27 - TGTGCCAGCAGCCCATTTCGGGCCCTGAACACTGAAGCTTTCTTT CASSPFRALNTEAFF
- TRBJ2-2 TRBV2 - TGTGCCAGCAGTGAATTCTGGATGGTCACCGGGGAGCTGTTTTTT CASSEFWMVTGELFF
- TRBJ2-3 TRBV4-1 - TGCGCCAGCAGCCAAGTCTCGGGACTTGAGACAGATACGCAGTATTTT CASSQVSGLETDTQYF
- TRBJ2-7 TRBV6-5 TRBD1 TGTGCCAGCAGACTTAAACAGGGGACCAGCTACGAGCAGTACTTC CASRLKQGTSYEQYF
- TRBJ1-5 TRBV7-8 TRBD1 TGTGCCAGCAGCTTAGATCGGACAGGGACTTTCCAGCCCCAGCATTTT CASSLDRTGTFQPQHF
- TRBJ2-2 TRBV7-9 TRBD1 TGTGCCAGCAGCCGCTTAGGGGACAGGGGGTCCGGGGAGCTGTTTTTT CASSRLGDRGSGELFF
- TRBJ2-1 TRBV27 TRBD2 TGTGCCAGCAGTTTTTCCTTCGCGGGGGGCCAACCCTTAGAGTTCTTC CASSFSFAGGQPLEFF
- TRBJ2-5 TRBV28 - TGTGCCAGCAGTTTAGGTACGGGGCGACCTCAAGAGACCCAGTACTTC CASSLGTGRPQETQYF
- TRBJ2-5 TRBV15 - TGTGCCACCAGCAGACCCCACAAGGACTATCAAGAGACCCAGTACTTC CATSRPHKDYQETQYF
- TRBJ2-1 TRBV5-4 - TGTGCCATCCCCGAAGATCATCGTCCCAATGAGCAGTTCTTC CAIPEDHRPNEQFF
- TRBJ1-1 TRBV30 TRBD1 TGTGCCTGGAGTGTACTACAGGGGGCGGCTGAAGCTTTCTTT CAWSVLQGAAEAFF
- TRBJ2-7 TRBV7-3 - TGTGCCAGCAGCTTAACGAACGGCGAGCAGTACTTC CASSLTNGEQYF
- TRBJ1-4 TRBV18 TRBD1 TGTGCCAGCTCACCACTCCGGGACAGGGGTCGAACGGGTGAAAAACTGTTTTTT CASSPLRDRGRTGEKLFF
few TRBJ1-2 TRBV9 - TGTGCCAGCAGCCCTTCGTGGGGTGACTATGGCTACACCTTC CASSPSWGDYGYTF
- TRBJ2-1 TRBV4-3 - TGCGCCAGCAGCCGGCTCCTTAGCTCCTACAATGAGCAGTTCTTC CASSRLLSSYNEQFF
- TRBJ1-3 TRBV30 - TGTGCCTGGAGTGCAGAGCCCCGCTCTGGAAACACCATATATTTT CAWSAEPRSGNTIYF
- TRBJ1-1 TRBV28 - TGTGCCAGCAGTTCCCTGAGCTCCGGGACATTTTACACTGAAGCTTTCTTT CASSSLSSGTFYTEAFF
- TRBJ1-3 TRBV6-6 - TGTGCCAGCAGCCTCGCTCCTCCCTCTGGAAACACCATATATTTT CASSLAPPSGNTIYF
- TRBJ2-7 TRBV7-6 - TGTGCCAGCAGCTTAGAGGCCACCGGGACTGGGAGCTACGAGCAGTACTTC CASSLEATGTGSYEQYF
- TRBJ2-1 TRBV7-9 - TGTGCCAGCAGCCTTATCGGGCTGTACAATGAGCAGTTCTTC CASSLIGLYNEQFF
- TRBJ2-5 TRBV29-1 TRBD2 TGCAGCGTTGAAGACCTTTTCGGACTAGCGGAGACAAAAGAGACCCAGTACTTC CSVEDLFGLAETKETQYF
once TRBJ2-3 TRBV10-1 - TGCGCCAGCCTAAGGGGGGAAACAGATACGCAGTATTTT CASLRGETDTQYF
- TRBJ2-2 TRBV6-6 - TGTGCCAGCAGTTACTCGAGGACCGGGGAGCTGTTTTTT CASSYSRTGELFF
- TRBJ2-7 TRBV28 - TGTGCCAGCAGTTTAATAGGGGCCTACGAGCAGTACTTC CASSLIGAYEQYF
- TRBJ1-4 TRBV19 - TGTGCCAGTAGTGAATATGTCGGGACGGATGAAAAACTGTTTTTT CASSEYVGTDEKLFF
- TRBJ2-7 TRBV29-1 TRBD2 TGCAGCGTTAGGTCTCCCGGGAGGCAGACCTACGAGCAGTACTTC CSVRSPGRQTYEQYF
- TRBJ2-7 TRBV27 - TGTGCCAGCAGTTTTCTCCACGAGCAGTACTTC CASSFLHEQYF
- TRBJ2-5 TRBV5-1 - TGCGCCAGCACCCCCCTTGGATCTGTTGAGACCCAGTACTTC CASTPLGSVETQYF
- TRBJ1-6 TRBV2 - TGTGCCAGCAGTGAAACAGGCAGTGGGGGCCCCCTCCACTTT CASSETGSGGPLHF
- TRBJ2-7 TRBV13 TRBD1 TGTGCCAGCAGCCCAGCGGGACAGGGGATTTACGAGCAGTACTTC CASSPAGQGIYEQYF
- TRBJ2-3 TRBV7-3 TRBD2 TGTGCCAGCAGCTTAATAGGCGGGGGGATCGCAGATACGCAGTATTTT CASSLIGGGIADTQYF
- TRBJ1-6 TRBV30 TRBD1 TGTGCCTGGACCGGGACAGGGATATCTTCACCCCTCCACTTT CAWTGTGISSPLHF
- TRBJ1-4 TRBV27 - TGTGCCAGCAGAAGAGGTCCTAATGAAAAACTGTTTTTT CASRRGPNEKLFF
- TRBJ1-1 TRBV6-1 - TGTGCCAGCTCAGAGGGCTGGGTGAACACTGAAGCTTTCTTT CASSEGWVNTEAFF
- TRBJ2-7 TRBV5-5 - TGTGCCAGCACCAACGGCCCCTACGAGCAGTACTTC CASTNGPYEQYF
- TRBJ1-1 TRBV27 - TGTGCCAGCAGTTTAGGGGGCGGGCGGACTGAAGCTTTCTTT CASSLGGGRTEAFF
- TRBJ2-1 TRBV5-4 - TGTGCCAGCAGCTGGGCCGGAGGTGAGCAGTTCTTC CASSWAGGEQFF
- TRBJ2-5 TRBV9 - TGTGCCAGCAGCCCCTTTACTAGTCCCGAAGAGACCCAGTACTTC CASSPFTSPEETQYF
- TRBJ2-7 TRBV29-1 - TGCAGCGTAGCCCTGAACACGGCAGGGAGCTCCTACGAGCAGTACTTC CSVALNTAGSSYEQYF
- TRBJ1-5 TRBV19 - TGTGCCAGTGACTGGGGGGGAGGTCAGCCCCAGCATTTT CASDWGGGQPQHF